These T cell receptor beta chains were read from a single sample in a study of shared clonotypes between healthy human individuals. Profiled with immunoSEQ multiplex PCR; TCRdb holds only in-frame clones, not every one. The data contain 2 million to 3 million clones, approximately 94% of them singletons. Input material: naive CD4+ T cells from PBMCs. The receptors stem from a man aged 18 to 35 in good health. Some clones in this sample may be carry-over from other donors' samples. CDR3s include the opening cysteine and the closing phenylalanine or tryptophan. Fields, in order: J gene, V gene, D gene, CDR3 DNA, CDR3 protein. The D gene is left open where the match is weak.

j_call: TRBJ1-4; v_call: TRBV25-1; d_call: .; cdr3_nt: TGTGCCAGCAGTGAATCGTCGCTGGGGACAACAACTAATGAAAAACTGTTTTTT; cdr3_aa: CASSESSLGTTTNEKLFF
j_call: TRBJ2-5; v_call: TRBV30; d_call: .; cdr3_nt: TGTGCCTGGAACCCCGGAGGGCAGGAGACCCAGTACTTC; cdr3_aa: CAWNPGGQETQYF
j_call: TRBJ1-4; v_call: TRBV2; d_call: .; cdr3_nt: TGTGCCAGCAACGAATACGGCGGTGAAAAACTGTTTTTT; cdr3_aa: CASNEYGGEKLFF
j_call: TRBJ1-4; v_call: TRBV19; d_call: TRBD1; cdr3_nt: TGTGCCAGTACCCTAGGCCTCGCATCGGGACAGGGCGGAGGAAAACTGTTTTTT; cdr3_aa: CASTLGLASGQGGGKLFF
j_call: TRBJ1-5; v_call: TRBV6-5; d_call: TRBD1; cdr3_nt: TGTGCCAGCAGTTACGGGACAGGGGGATTACAGCCCCAGCATTTT; cdr3_aa: CASSYGTGGLQPQHF
j_call: TRBJ1-2; v_call: TRBV5-1; d_call: .; cdr3_nt: TGCGCCAGCTCCCTGGACTCCGTGGATGGCTACACCTTC; cdr3_aa: CASSLDSVDGYTF
j_call: TRBJ1-4; v_call: TRBV9; d_call: .; cdr3_nt: TGTGCCAGCCCCACTAGGGAAAAACTGTTTTTT; cdr3_aa: CASPTREKLFF
j_call: TRBJ1-1; v_call: TRBV27; d_call: .; cdr3_nt: TGTGCCAGCAGCGCTTTCCCAAGGAGAACTGAAGCTTTCTTT; cdr3_aa: CASSAFPRRTEAFF
j_call: TRBJ2-7; v_call: TRBV15; d_call: TRBD1; cdr3_nt: TGTGCCACCAGCAGAGATCCAGGGGGACACTACGAGCAGTACTTC; cdr3_aa: CATSRDPGGHYEQYF
j_call: TRBJ2-3; v_call: TRBV10-3; d_call: .; cdr3_nt: TGTGCCATCAGGGAGTCGGGGCGGGGTACAGATACGCAGTATTTT; cdr3_aa: CAIRESGRGTDTQYF
j_call: TRBJ1-3; v_call: TRBV25-1; d_call: .; cdr3_nt: TGTGCCAGCAGTGAATTCCCAGGGGACACCATATATTTT; cdr3_aa: CASSEFPGDTIYF
j_call: TRBJ2-4; v_call: TRBV7-2; d_call: TRBD2; cdr3_nt: TGTGCCAGCAGCACCGGGGGGGTTGCGAACATTCAGTACTTC; cdr3_aa: CASSTGGVANIQYF
j_call: TRBJ2-2; v_call: TRBV5-8; d_call: TRBD2; cdr3_nt: TGTGCCAGCAGCTATAGCGGGAGGGCCTCGGGGGAGCTGTTTTTT; cdr3_aa: CASSYSGRASGELFF
j_call: TRBJ1-5; v_call: TRBV27; d_call: .; cdr3_nt: TGTGCCAGCAGTTTTGTCGTTGCGGGGGAAATCTATCAGCCCCAGCATTTT; cdr3_aa: CASSFVVAGEIYQPQHF
j_call: TRBJ1-5; v_call: TRBV9; d_call: .; cdr3_nt: TGTGCCAGCAGCGTAGGGAGGGGACCTAATCAGCCCCAGCATTTT; cdr3_aa: CASSVGRGPNQPQHF
j_call: TRBJ1-1; v_call: TRBV28; d_call: .; cdr3_nt: TGTGCCAGCAGTTTAATGGCAGGGGTTAGGAACACTGAAGCTTTCTTT; cdr3_aa: CASSLMAGVRNTEAFF
j_call: TRBJ1-4; v_call: TRBV5-4; d_call: .; cdr3_nt: TGTGCCAGCAGCCAGGGAACAGGGAATGAAAAACTGTTTTTT; cdr3_aa: CASSQGTGNEKLFF
j_call: TRBJ1-5; v_call: TRBV5-1; d_call: .; cdr3_nt: TGCGCCAGCAGCTTGGGGTACGGAGATCAGCCCCAGCATTTT; cdr3_aa: CASSLGYGDQPQHF
j_call: TRBJ2-6; v_call: TRBV7-2; d_call: .; cdr3_nt: TGTGCCAGCAGCTTAGGTGGCGGGGCCTCTGGGGCCAACGTCCTGACTTTC; cdr3_aa: CASSLGGGASGANVLTF
j_call: TRBJ2-2; v_call: TRBV5-1; d_call: .; cdr3_nt: TGCGCCAGCAGCTTGCGTCCGAACACCGGGGAGCTGTTTTTT; cdr3_aa: CASSLRPNTGELFF
j_call: TRBJ1-2; v_call: TRBV9; d_call: TRBD1; cdr3_nt: TGTGCCAGCAGCGCAGGACAGGGGGTAGGAGGCTACACCTTC; cdr3_aa: CASSAGQGVGGYTF
j_call: TRBJ1-2; v_call: TRBV6-5; d_call: .; cdr3_nt: TGTGCCAGCAGTTACCGCCGGGGGTTCGGGTATGGCTACACCTTC; cdr3_aa: CASSYRRGFGYGYTF
j_call: TRBJ2-6; v_call: TRBV10-3; d_call: .; cdr3_nt: TGTGCCATCAGTGAGTCGATCAACTTACAGGAGTCTGGGGCCAACGTCCTGACTTTC; cdr3_aa: CAISESINLQESGANVLTF
j_call: TRBJ1-2; v_call: TRBV6-6; d_call: TRBD1; cdr3_nt: TGTGCCAGCACCACCGGGACAGGGGCCTATGGCTACACCTTC; cdr3_aa: CASTTGTGAYGYTF
j_call: TRBJ1-1; v_call: TRBV6-6; d_call: .; cdr3_nt: TGTGCCAGCAGTTTTCCGGGGACTGAAGCTTTCTTT; cdr3_aa: CASSFPGTEAFF
j_call: TRBJ1-1; v_call: TRBV7-3; d_call: .; cdr3_nt: TGTGCCAGCAGCTTGACTCGGGGGGACACTGAAGCTTTCTTT; cdr3_aa: CASSLTRGDTEAFF
j_call: TRBJ2-3; v_call: TRBV7-9; d_call: TRBD2; cdr3_nt: TGTGCCAGCAGCTTGCCCGGGAGGGCGGCGGGCACAGATACGCAGTATTTT; cdr3_aa: CASSLPGRAAGTDTQYF
j_call: TRBJ1-1; v_call: TRBV5-1; d_call: .; cdr3_nt: TGCGCCAGCAGCTTGGGTCACACTGAAGCTTTCTTT; cdr3_aa: CASSLGHTEAFF
j_call: TRBJ2-5; v_call: TRBV6-1; d_call: .; cdr3_nt: TGTGCCAGCAGTGACGGAGGGACCGTAGGGGAGACCCAGTACTTC; cdr3_aa: CASSDGGTVGETQYF